This is a list of T cell receptor beta chains from one sample in a study of post-analysis software for immune sequencing data. Each CDR3 protein is one row after TCRdb ran MiXCR on the PCR reads. The sample shows about 540,000 distinct CDR3 sequences, around a third of them seen only once. The sample taken for sequencing was blood. The receptors stem from a girl aged 2-17 years with multiple sclerosis. Both conserved end residues are part of each CDR3. D genes are given only for firm matches. The size of a clone is reported for some rows only, either as once, few or many, or as a class for expanded clones.

CDR3 DNA,CDR3 protein,clone size,V gene,D gene,J gene
TGTGCCAGCAGAGCTACGGGACAGGTTCCATACGAGCAGTACTTC,CASRATGQVPYEQYF,.,TRBV6-5,TRBD1,TRBJ2-7
TGTGCCAGCAGTTCCGGGACTCGGAGCTCCTACAATGAGCAGTTCTTC,CASSSGTRSSYNEQFF,few,TRBV12-3/TRBV12-4,.,TRBJ2-1
TGCGCCAGCAGCTTGTTGCAGGGAGGTGCCAAAAACATTCAGTACTTC,CASSLLQGGAKNIQYF,.,TRBV5-1,.,TRBJ2-4
TGTGCCAGCAGCTTTGGGACTGACCGCGGGGAGCTGTTTTTT,CASSFGTDRGELFF,.,TRBV5-6,.,TRBJ2-2
TGTACCAGCTCCAATGCGGGTGGAGAGACCCAGTACTTC,CTSSNAGGETQYF,.,TRBV18,.,TRBJ2-5
TGCAGCGTGGTCCCTAGCGGGGCAAAAGAGACCCAGTACTTC,CSVVPSGAKETQYF,many,TRBV29-1,TRBD2,TRBJ2-5
TGTGCCAGCTTCCCGGGACAGCCCTACAATGAGCAGTTCTTC,CASFPGQPYNEQFF,.,TRBV6-6,TRBD1,TRBJ2-1
TGTGCCAGCGGCTTGGGTAGGGGGCGTATCTCCTACAATGAGCAGTTCTTC,CASGLGRGRISYNEQFF,.,TRBV5-5,TRBD1,TRBJ2-1
TGTGCCAGCAGCCCGGGACTAGCGGGACCAATATACCAAGAGACCCAGTACTTC,CASSPGLAGPIYQETQYF,few,TRBV14,TRBD2,TRBJ2-5
TGCAGCGTTGCGGGGCTTGGTGAAGCTTTCTTT,CSVAGLGEAFF,many,TRBV29-1,.,TRBJ1-1
TGTGCCATCAGTGAGGAGGACTACGAGCAGTACTTC,CAISEEDYEQYF,.,TRBV10-3,.,TRBJ2-7
TGTGCCAGCAGTCCCGGGACGCTGGGGACTGAAGCTCTCTTT,CASSPGTLGTEALF,.,TRBV27,.,TRBJ1-1
TGTGCCAGCAGTTTCGAGGGGTCAGGGGTGGATGAGCAGTTCTTC,CASSFEGSGVDEQFF,.,TRBV27,.,TRBJ2-1
TGCAGCGTTGGGGGCCTGGCAGATACGCAGTATTTT,CSVGGLADTQYF,.,TRBV29-1,.,TRBJ2-3
TGCGCCAGCAGCCAAGGGCAGGGGGTGAATTCACCCCTCCACTTT,CASSQGQGVNSPLHF,.,TRBV4-1,TRBD1,TRBJ1-6
TGTGCCAGCAGCAACCCGGGACAGGGGTACAATGAGCAGTTCTTC,CASSNPGQGYNEQFF,.,TRBV5-5,TRBD1,TRBJ2-1
TGCGCCAGCAGCTTAACAGGGCCCTACGAGCAGTACTTC,CASSLTGPYEQYF,many,TRBV5-1,.,TRBJ2-7
TGTGCCATCAGTGAGTCGATTGGGACAGGGGGAACCGGGGAGCTGTTTTTT,CAISESIGTGGTGELFF,.,TRBV10-3,TRBD1,TRBJ2-2
TGTGCCAGCAGCCCCGACAGACTAGATACCTACGAGCAGTACTTC,CASSPDRLDTYEQYF,once,TRBV7-8,.,TRBJ2-7
TGCAGTGCTGAAGACACTATTGAGTTCTTC,CSAEDTIEFF,few,TRBV20-1,.,TRBJ2-1
TGCAGTGCCCCGCGGACAGGGGAGGAAGGAGAGACCCAGTACTTC,CSAPRTGEEGETQYF,.,TRBV20-1,TRBD1,TRBJ2-5
TGTGCCAGCAGCTTAGGGGCTAGCGGGGGGAAAGAGACCCAGTACTTC,CASSLGASGGKETQYF,few,TRBV11-2,TRBD2,TRBJ2-5
TGCAGCGCCAGCCCCCCAGCGCGAGAGACCCAGTACTTC,CSASPPARETQYF,.,TRBV29-1,.,TRBJ2-5
TGTGCCAGCAGCTTAGTGTTACTACAGAACACCGGGGAGCCGTTTTTT,CASSLVLLQNTGEPFF,.,TRBV7-6,.,TRBJ2-2
TGTGCCAGCAGCTCCTCGACTAGCGGGGGAGATCAAGAGACCCAGTACTTC,CASSSSTSGGDQETQYF,.,TRBV9,TRBD2,TRBJ2-5
TGCGCCAGCAGATTGGACAGGACCGCTTATAATTCACCCCTCCACTTT,CASRLDRTAYNSPLHF,.,TRBV5-1,TRBD1,TRBJ1-6
TGTGCCAGCAGCCTCGCCTACTCGGGGGGGGGACGGAGGAACACTGAAGCTTTCTTT,CASSLAYSGGGRRNTEAFF,.,TRBV27,.,TRBJ1-1
TGCAGTGCTCGACCGACCGGGACAGGGGGCAGATCACCCCTCCACTTT,CSARPTGTGGRSPLHF,once,TRBV20-1,TRBD1,TRBJ1-6
TGCGCCAGCACGCCTATGCCCAGGGCCGGGGCCAACGTCCTGACTTTC,CASTPMPRAGANVLTF,.,TRBV5-1,.,TRBJ2-6
TGTGCCAGCTCACCGATGGACAGGGGAACCAACGAGCAGTACTTC,CASSPMDRGTNEQYF,.,TRBV18,TRBD1,TRBJ2-7
TGTGCCAGCAGTTTCTACGGACATCAGCCCCAGCATTTT,CASSFYGHQPQHF,once,TRBV27,.,TRBJ1-5
TGTGCCAGCAGCGGCTTAAGGTGGGGGCAGGAGGCAGATACGCAGTATTTT,CASSGLRWGQEADTQYF,few,TRBV12-3/TRBV12-4,.,TRBJ2-3
TGTGCCAGCAGTTTGGGGACAGGGGTCGAAGAGACCCAGTACTTC,CASSLGTGVEETQYF,few,TRBV12-3/TRBV12-4,TRBD1,TRBJ2-5
TGCGCCAGCAGCCTCGTTTTGGGGGCAGGGGGCGTCGACACCGGGGAGCTGTTTTTT,CASSLVLGAGGVDTGELFF,.,TRBV5-1,TRBD1,TRBJ2-2
TGTGCCACCAGTGATTCGTATACAACTAATGAAAAACTGTTTTTT,CATSDSYTTNEKLFF,.,TRBV24-1,.,TRBJ1-4
TGTGCCAACAGGTGGAGCCGGAACACTGAAGCTTTCTTT,CANRWSRNTEAFF,few,TRBV6-1,.,TRBJ1-1
TGCAGCGTTGAAATCGTTGGGTTACGGGATGAGCAGTTCTTC,CSVEIVGLRDEQFF,.,TRBV29-1,.,TRBJ2-1
TGCAGCGTTGAAATCGCGGGGGATCCAGATACGCAGTATTTT,CSVEIAGDPDTQYF,.,TRBV29-1,TRBD2,TRBJ2-3
TGCAGCGTTGCCCGGGGGATTGGCTACACCTTC,CSVARGIGYTF,.,TRBV29-1,.,TRBJ1-2
TGTGCCAGCAGCGCCTCGCAGATAAGGCCTAGCACAGATACGCAGTATTTT,CASSASQIRPSTDTQYF,.,TRBV7-9,.,TRBJ2-3
TGTGCCAGCAGCCCCCGCGGGACAGCCTCCTACGAGCAGTACTTC,CASSPRGTASYEQYF,.,TRBV7-9,.,TRBJ2-7
TGCGCCAGCAGCTTGGGGCAGGACCCGAGCACAGATACGCAGTATTTT,CASSLGQDPSTDTQYF,few,TRBV5-1,.,TRBJ2-3
TGTGCCAGCAGCTTGTACTACTACACCTTC,CASSLYYYTF,.,TRBV5-8,.,TRBJ1-2
TGTGCCAGCAGTTACTCGCCGACAGGGACCTCTGATGGCTACACCTTC,CASSYSPTGTSDGYTF,.,TRBV6-5,TRBD1,TRBJ1-2
TGTGCCAGCAGTTTAGTTCGGGACCTGAACACTGAAGCTTTCTTT,CASSLVRDLNTEAFF,.,TRBV12-3/TRBV12-4,.,TRBJ1-1
TGCAGTGCTCCGGATCCTGGACTAGCGGGGGACACAGATACGCAGTATTTT,CSAPDPGLAGDTDTQYF,.,TRBV20-1,TRBD2,TRBJ2-3
TGCGCCAGCACCCTACCGGGCCATCAGTACTTC,CASTLPGHQYF,few,TRBV5-1,.,TRBJ2-4
TGTGCCAGCAGTGAGGGACAGGGGGCCGCTGCAGATACGCAGTATTTT,CASSEGQGAAADTQYF,.,TRBV6-4,TRBD1,TRBJ2-3
TGCGCCAGCAGCTTGGGGGTACGCGCTGAAGCTTTCTTT,CASSLGVRAEAFF,few,TRBV5-1,.,TRBJ1-1
TGTGCCAGCAGCTTAGTGAGGGCGGCCCCCAGCCATGGCTACACCTTC,CASSLVRAAPSHGYTF,few,TRBV11-2,.,TRBJ1-2
TGTGCCAGCAGCCAAGATGGCAGGGGGGCCATCGGCACAGATACGCAGTATTTT,CASSQDGRGAIGTDTQYF,.,TRBV4-2,.,TRBJ2-3
TGTGCCATCAGTGGGACAGGGGTCTTTAATGAGCAGTTCTTC,CAISGTGVFNEQFF,few,TRBV10-3,TRBD1,TRBJ2-1
TGCAGTGCCTTAGCGCGGACAGGGTGGTCACCCCTCCACTTT,CSALARTGWSPLHF,few,TRBV20-1,TRBD1,TRBJ1-6